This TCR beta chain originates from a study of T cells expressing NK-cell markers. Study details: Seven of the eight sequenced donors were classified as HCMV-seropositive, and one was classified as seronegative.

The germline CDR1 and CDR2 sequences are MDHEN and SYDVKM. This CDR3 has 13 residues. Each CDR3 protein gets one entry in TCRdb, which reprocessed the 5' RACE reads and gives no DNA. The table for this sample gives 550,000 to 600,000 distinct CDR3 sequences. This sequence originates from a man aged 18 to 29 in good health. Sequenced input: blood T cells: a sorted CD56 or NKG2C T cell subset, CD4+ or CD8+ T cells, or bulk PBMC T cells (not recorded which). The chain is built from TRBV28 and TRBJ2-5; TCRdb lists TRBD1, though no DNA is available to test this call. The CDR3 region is CASTTDRQETQYF.